In its sample, the clone carrying this T cell receptor beta chain was seen once. Germline CDR1 and CDR2: SGHAT and FQNNGV. The V gene end was trimmed by 5 bases and the J gene end by 2 bases; junction bases not matched to a gene: 6. The CDR3 runs 16 residues. This sample was taken from a study of blood T cell repertoires in COVID-19. Looking at the study overall: Collection of acute and convalescent COVID-19 samples took place in the United States, Italy and Spain. Sample material is recorded as cDNA or gDNA derived from T cells, B-cell-depleted T cells, or PBMCs.

In the original workflow: Nucleated cell number was recorded as an estimate derived from reference gene primer amplification. Method: immunoSEQ multiplex PCR; TCRdb's copy keeps in-frame clones and lacks some. The V and J calls and clone size are taken from that table; D and trimming were inferred from the DNA. There are around 140,000 clones in the sample; approximately 88% occur only once, and more than 2% lies in the top ten. This sequence originates from a man in his 70s with active COVID-19. This rearrangement joins TRBV11-2 to TRBJ2-6; 7 nucleotides align to TRBD2. Material: peripheral blood. The CDR3 here is CASSTPGTTGANVLTF. In DNA form, the CDR3 reads TGTGCCAGCAGCACACCCGGGACTACTGGGGCCAACGTCCTGACTTTC.